The clone carrying this T cell receptor beta chain was counted many times. Its antigen is not known. This sample is drawn from a study of metastatic and nonmetastatic thyroid tumors. Background on the study: Repertoires from malignant and benign thyroid patients were compared across blood and tumor or nodule tissue. Points from the study as a whole: Significantly greater TCR beta diversity was reportedly found in malignant thyroid tumors than in benign nodules (in blood and tumor).

Original data processing: The authors used CDR3 differences across clinicopathological groups to build a distant-metastasis classifier for papillary thyroid cancer. Using MiXCR, TCRdb re-called clones from the PCR reads. TCRdb, not the authors, supplied the V and J calls. This repertoire shows about 92,000 clones, under 15% found once; its top ten account for 3.6%. This CDR3 comprises 15 residues. Germline lookup yields CDR1 WSHSY and CDR2 SAAADI. V lost 4 bases and J lost 8; bases outside the gene matches: 8. Each patient went into thyroid surgery without having received any treatment. The specimen was blood. This rearrangement joins TRBV10-2 to TRBJ2-1; 10 nucleotides match TRBD2. The TCR was taken from a female donor with papillary thyroid cancer or a benign thyroid nodule (not recorded which). Some clones in this sample may be carry-over from other donors' samples. CDR3 residues: CASSVGLAGVDEQFF. The CDR3 coding sequence is TGCGCCAGCAGTGTGGGGCTAGCGGGGGTAGATGAGCAGTTCTTC.